A selection of T cell receptor beta chains follows, all from one sample in a study of radiation and T cells in renal cell carcinoma. The data were produced by immunoSEQ multiplex PCR, yet TCRdb's version contains in-frame clones alone and is incomplete. The sample lists 120,000 to 150,000 clones, 86% seen once, with less than 20% in the top ten. The specimen comprised blood, sampled from a patient whose treatment included radiotherapy and nephrectomy. These receptors originate from a woman aged 45-59 years with renal cell carcinoma. Both conserved end residues are part of each CDR3. D genes are given only for firm matches. Clone size, where shown, is once, few, many, or a class for clones that have expanded.

D	J	V	size	DNA	CDR3
.	TRBJ1-6	TRBV5-6	once	TGTGCCAGCAGCTTTCGGGAGTATAATTCACCCCTCCACTTT	CASSFREYNSPLHF
TRBD1	TRBJ2-7	TRBV9	.	TGTGCCCTCACAGGGGAACCCTACGAGCAGTACTTC	CALTGEPYEQYF
.	TRBJ2-7	TRBV7-3	.	TGTGCCAGCAGCCTCGGACGAGCGGACGAGCAGTACTTC	CASSLGRADEQYF
.	TRBJ2-7	TRBV28	.	TGTGCCAGCAGTAAGACAGGAAACCCCTACGAGCAGTACTTC	CASSKTGNPYEQYF
.	TRBJ2-6	TRBV5-1	.	TGCGCCAGCAGCCCGGACGGACTTGGGGCCAACGTCCTGACTTTC	CASSPDGLGANVLTF
TRBD1	TRBJ1-2	TRBV29-1	.	TGCAGCGTTTGGACAGGAGGAAACTATGGCTACACCTTC	CSVWTGGNYGYTF
.	TRBJ1-6	TRBV19	few	TGTGCCAGTAGTGAGCAGTGGGATTCGCCCCTCCACTTT	CASSEQWDSPLHF
.	TRBJ2-6	TRBV7-2	.	TGTGCCAGCATCCCATCTGGGGCCAACGTCCTGACTTTC	CASIPSGANVLTF
.	TRBJ2-1	TRBV18	.	TGTGCCAGCTCACCACCTGGGGGGCCTATAGACCAGGAGTTCTTC	CASSPPGGPIDQEFF
.	TRBJ2-6	TRBV15	.	TGTGCCACCAGCAGAGCCTCGACGTCTGGGGCCAACGTCCTGACTTTC	CATSRASTSGANVLTF
.	TRBJ1-4	TRBV19	.	TGTGCCAGTAGATCGGGGACAACTAATGAAAAACTGTTTTTT	CASRSGTTNEKLFF
.	TRBJ1-4	TRBV4-3	.	TGCGCCAGCAGCCAAGGAGGGGCCGCAACTAATGAAAAACTGTTTTTT	CASSQGGAATNEKLFF
.	TRBJ1-3	TRBV11-2	few	TGTGCCAGCAGCCTTCGAGGGTTCACTGGAAACACCATATATTTT	CASSLRGFTGNTIYF
TRBD1	TRBJ1-1	TRBV19	.	TGTGCCAGTAGTGACCCGGGACAGACCGTGAACACTGAAGCTTTCTTT	CASSDPGQTVNTEAFF
.	TRBJ2-1	TRBV12-2	.	TGTGCAAGTCGCTTAGCACTAAGACAGGGGAGGGTCAATGAGCAGTTCTTC	CASRLALRQGRVNEQFF
.	TRBJ1-3	TRBV5-1	.	TGCGCCAGCAGCTTGGGGCAGCCGAGCTCTGGAAACACCATATATTTT	CASSLGQPSSGNTIYF
TRBD2	TRBJ2-3	TRBV7-3	once	TGTGCCAGCAGCTTAAAGCCTAGCGGGAGAGGGGGAGATACGCAGTATTTT	CASSLKPSGRGGDTQYF
.	TRBJ1-1	TRBV14	.	TGTGCCAGCAGCCAATATAGAGTGAACACTGAAGCTTTCTTT	CASSQYRVNTEAFF
TRBD1	TRBJ2-7	TRBV14	.	TGTGCCAGCAGGCGCATGGGGACAGGGGTTAACGAGCAGTACTTC	CASRRMGTGVNEQYF
.	TRBJ2-1	TRBV9	few	TGTGCCAGCAGCGTCGGGAGCCTCTCCTACAATGAGCAGTTCTTC	CASSVGSLSYNEQFF